The clone carrying this T cell receptor (beta chain) was observed a few times. Its matching antigen is unknown. This sample was taken from a study of CD8 T cells in ankylosing spondylitis. Study-wide results and caveats: In peripheral blood, disease-linked CD8+ clones occurred at relatively low frequencies. Reactive arthritis synovial fluid and blood were previously reported to contain some motif variants. Ankylosing spondylitis blood seemed to carry a telltale TCR beta motif made of under 10 highly homologous variants.

Libraries of TCR beta came from quantitative 5'-RACE with molecular barcodes. MiXCR, applied by TCRdb to the 5' RACE reads, yields one record per CDR3 protein. The data hold 250,000 to 350,000 distinct CDR3 sequences, with about a fifth observed a single time. Trimming removed 0 bases at V and 4 bases at J, with 14 bases between. The CDR3 is 16 residues long. The germline V gene encodes CDR1 SGHRS and CDR2 YFSETQ. The V call is TRBV5-1, the J call TRBJ2-1; possible D gene TRBD2, 6 bases. Sequencing used blood, either unsorted or a sorted T cell fraction (not recorded which). The TCR was taken from a female donor with ankylosing spondylitis or in good health (not recorded which). Here the CDR3 reads CASSLDLAPRYNEQFF. In DNA, the CDR3 is TGCGCCAGCAGCTTGGACCTAGCGCCACGTTACAATGAGCAGTTCTTC.